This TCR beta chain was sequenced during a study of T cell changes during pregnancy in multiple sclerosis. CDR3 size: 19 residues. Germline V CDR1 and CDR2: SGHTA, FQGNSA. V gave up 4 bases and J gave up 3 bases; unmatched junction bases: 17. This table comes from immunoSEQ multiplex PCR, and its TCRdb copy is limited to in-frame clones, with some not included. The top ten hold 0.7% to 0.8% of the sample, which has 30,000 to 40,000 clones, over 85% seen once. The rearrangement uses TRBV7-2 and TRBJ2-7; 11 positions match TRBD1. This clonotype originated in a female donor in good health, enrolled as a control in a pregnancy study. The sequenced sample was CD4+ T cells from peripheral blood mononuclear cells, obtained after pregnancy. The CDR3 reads CASSSGSDRGPRGLYEQYF. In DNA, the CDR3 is TGTGCCAGCAGCTCGGGTTCGGACAGGGGGCCACGCGGGCTCTACGAGCAGTACTTC.